This entry is about one T cell receptor beta chain. The junction departs from the called germline gene at one end, perhaps through a read error. This record belongs to a study of CD8+CD57+ T cells in acquired aplastic anemia. Selection for sequencing was limited to patients who had shown CD8+CD57+ cell expansion by flow cytometry. For CDR3 and TCR beta VDJ profiling, genomic DNA was the template used. Via MiXCR, TCRdb re-called the reads, giving one row per CDR3 protein. The data hold roughly 500,000 distinct CDR3 sequences, with around a third observed a single time. CDR3 size: 11 residues. CDR1 is SNHLY, CDR2 FYNNEI, per germline.

This TCR came from a human donor with aplastic anemia. The chain uses TRBV2 and TRBJ1-1, with D possibly TRBD1 on 6 matching bases. Sequencing used sorted CD4+, CD8+, or CD8+CD57+ T cells (not recorded which) from PBMCs. The CDR3 sequence: CASSQGTRAFF. The CDR3, as DNA: TGCGCCAGCAGCCAGGGGACGAGGGCTTTCTTT.